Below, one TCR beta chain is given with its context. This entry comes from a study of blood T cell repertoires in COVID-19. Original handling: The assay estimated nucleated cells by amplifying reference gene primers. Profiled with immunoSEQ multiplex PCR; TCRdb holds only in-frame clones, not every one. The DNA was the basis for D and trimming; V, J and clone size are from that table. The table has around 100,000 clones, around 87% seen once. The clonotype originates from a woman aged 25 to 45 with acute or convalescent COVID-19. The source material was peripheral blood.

In nucleotides, the CDR3 is TGTGCCAGCAGCTTACAGGGGACTAGCGAGGATACGCAGTATTTT. It is translated as CASSLQGTSEDTQYF. The chain carries TRBV7-6 and TRBJ2-3, with 10 bases identical to TRBD2. Germline CDR1 is SGHVS and CDR2 is FNYEAQ. This CDR3 comprises 15 residues. Germline trimming cut 2 bases from V and 6 bases from J; bases unmatched to any gene: 5.